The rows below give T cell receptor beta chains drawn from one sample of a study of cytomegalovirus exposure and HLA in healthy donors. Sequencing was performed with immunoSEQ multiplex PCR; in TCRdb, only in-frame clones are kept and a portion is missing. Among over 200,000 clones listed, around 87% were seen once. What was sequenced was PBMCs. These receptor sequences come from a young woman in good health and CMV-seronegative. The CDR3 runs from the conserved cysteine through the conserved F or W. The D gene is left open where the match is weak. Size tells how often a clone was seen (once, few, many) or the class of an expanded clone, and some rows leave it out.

TGTGCCAGTAGTATCGACGGGGGGGCCAGGTACGAGCAGTACTTC,CASSIDGGARYEQYF,TRBD2,-,TRBV19,15,TRBJ2-7
TGTGCCAGCAGCCTACTAGCGGGGTACAATGAGCAGTTCTTC,CASSLLAGYNEQFF,TRBD2,-,TRBV7-3,14,TRBJ2-1
TGTGCCAGCAGTGGTTCAGGGGCCTATAATTCACCCCTCCACTTT,CASSGSGAYNSPLHF,-,-,TRBV6-1,15,TRBJ1-6
TGTGCCAGCAGCCAAGGACAGGGGAGCAATCAGCCCCAGCATTTT,CASSQGQGSNQPQHF,TRBD1,few,TRBV7-9,15,TRBJ1-5
TGTGCCAGCAGTTACTTCGGGGGGGCCACCGGGGAGCTGTTTTTT,CASSYFGGATGELFF,TRBD2,-,TRBV6-6,15,TRBJ2-2
TGTGCCAGCAGCTTCGGGACTAGCCCAGATACGCAGTATTTT,CASSFGTSPDTQYF,TRBD2,-,TRBV5-6,14,TRBJ2-3
TGTGCCAGCAGTGTTACCTACAATGAGCAGTTCTTC,CASSVTYNEQFF,-,-,TRBV25-1,12,TRBJ2-1
TGTGCCAGCAGCTTAATTGGGGCTGCCTACGCGAACACCGGGGAGCTGTTTTTT,CASSLIGAAYANTGELFF,-,-,TRBV7-6,18,TRBJ2-2
TGTGCCAGCAGTGGATCCCGGGACAGCTATGGCTACACCTTC,CASSGSRDSYGYTF,TRBD1,-,TRBV6-4,14,TRBJ1-2
TGTGCCAGCAGCCCAGGGGGTGGAAACACCATATATTTT,CASSPGGGNTIYF,TRBD1,-,TRBV6-6,13,TRBJ1-3
TGTGCCAGCAGTTTAACTAGCGGAGTCACAGATACGCAGTATTTT,CASSLTSGVTDTQYF,TRBD2,once,TRBV28,15,TRBJ2-3
TGCAGTTTCTCCCCATCGGGAAATTCACCCCTCCACTTT,CSFSPSGNSPLHF,-,-,TRBV29-1,13,TRBJ1-6
TGTGCCAGCGGTGGAGGACAGGGAGAGCAGTTCTTC,CASGGGQGEQFF,TRBD1,-,TRBV13,12,TRBJ2-1
TGCGCCAGCAGCCAAGACGTAGGACTAGATCAAGAGACCCAGTACTTC,CASSQDVGLDQETQYF,TRBD2,-,TRBV4-1,16,TRBJ2-5
TGTGCCAGCAGCGCACGACAGGGCACAGATACGCAGTATTTT,CASSARQGTDTQYF,-,-,TRBV11-3,14,TRBJ2-3
TGTGCCAGCAGCCCTCCTACCTCGGACACCGGGGAGCTGTTTTTT,CASSPPTSDTGELFF,-,-,TRBV7-9,15,TRBJ2-2
TGTGCCAGCGGGCAGGGTAATTCACCCCTCCACTTT,CASGQGNSPLHF,-,-,TRBV28,12,TRBJ1-6